The clone carrying this TCR beta chain occurred many times. Antigen specificity is unknown. CDR1 and CDR2 (germline): SGDLS, YYNGEE. The CDR3 spans 16 residues. The V gene lost 1 base and the J gene lost 0 bases, with 10 bases spanning the gap. These data belong to a study of early T cells in non-severe SARS-CoV-2 infection. Study outcomes and limitations: Private and CD4 specificities were missed by VDJdb matching, which favored anti-spike CD8 responses.

MiXCR was run by TCRdb on the 5' RACE reads, yielding one entry per CDR3 protein. The sample consists of some 77,000 distinct CDR3 sequences, 9.5% to 15% of them appearing once. The chain combines TRBV9 with TRBJ2-2; D is possibly TRBD1 (5 bases). Sequencing was performed on whole blood. This receptor was taken from an adult who was a healthcare worker with PCR-confirmed SARS-CoV-2 infection or an uninfected control (not recorded which). As DNA, the CDR3 is TGTGCCAGCAGCGTAAGGGGTATTACGAACACCGGGGAGCTGTTTTTT. This encodes CASSVRGITNTGELFF.